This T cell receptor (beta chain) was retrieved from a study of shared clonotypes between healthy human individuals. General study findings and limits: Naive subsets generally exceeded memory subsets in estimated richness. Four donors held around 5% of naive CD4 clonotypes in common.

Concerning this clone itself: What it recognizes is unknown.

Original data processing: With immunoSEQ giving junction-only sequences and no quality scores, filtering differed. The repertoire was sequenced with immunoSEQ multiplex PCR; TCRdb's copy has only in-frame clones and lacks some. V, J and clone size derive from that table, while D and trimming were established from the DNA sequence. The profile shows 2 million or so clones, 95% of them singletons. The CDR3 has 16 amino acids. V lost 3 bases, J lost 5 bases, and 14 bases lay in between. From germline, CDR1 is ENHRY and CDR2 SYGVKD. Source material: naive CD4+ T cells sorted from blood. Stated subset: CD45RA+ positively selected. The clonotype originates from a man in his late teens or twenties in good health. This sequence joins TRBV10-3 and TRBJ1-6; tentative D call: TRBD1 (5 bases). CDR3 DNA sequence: TGTGCCATCAGTGAATCCGGGGCACGCCATAATTCACCCCTCCACTTT. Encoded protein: CAISESGARHNSPLHF.